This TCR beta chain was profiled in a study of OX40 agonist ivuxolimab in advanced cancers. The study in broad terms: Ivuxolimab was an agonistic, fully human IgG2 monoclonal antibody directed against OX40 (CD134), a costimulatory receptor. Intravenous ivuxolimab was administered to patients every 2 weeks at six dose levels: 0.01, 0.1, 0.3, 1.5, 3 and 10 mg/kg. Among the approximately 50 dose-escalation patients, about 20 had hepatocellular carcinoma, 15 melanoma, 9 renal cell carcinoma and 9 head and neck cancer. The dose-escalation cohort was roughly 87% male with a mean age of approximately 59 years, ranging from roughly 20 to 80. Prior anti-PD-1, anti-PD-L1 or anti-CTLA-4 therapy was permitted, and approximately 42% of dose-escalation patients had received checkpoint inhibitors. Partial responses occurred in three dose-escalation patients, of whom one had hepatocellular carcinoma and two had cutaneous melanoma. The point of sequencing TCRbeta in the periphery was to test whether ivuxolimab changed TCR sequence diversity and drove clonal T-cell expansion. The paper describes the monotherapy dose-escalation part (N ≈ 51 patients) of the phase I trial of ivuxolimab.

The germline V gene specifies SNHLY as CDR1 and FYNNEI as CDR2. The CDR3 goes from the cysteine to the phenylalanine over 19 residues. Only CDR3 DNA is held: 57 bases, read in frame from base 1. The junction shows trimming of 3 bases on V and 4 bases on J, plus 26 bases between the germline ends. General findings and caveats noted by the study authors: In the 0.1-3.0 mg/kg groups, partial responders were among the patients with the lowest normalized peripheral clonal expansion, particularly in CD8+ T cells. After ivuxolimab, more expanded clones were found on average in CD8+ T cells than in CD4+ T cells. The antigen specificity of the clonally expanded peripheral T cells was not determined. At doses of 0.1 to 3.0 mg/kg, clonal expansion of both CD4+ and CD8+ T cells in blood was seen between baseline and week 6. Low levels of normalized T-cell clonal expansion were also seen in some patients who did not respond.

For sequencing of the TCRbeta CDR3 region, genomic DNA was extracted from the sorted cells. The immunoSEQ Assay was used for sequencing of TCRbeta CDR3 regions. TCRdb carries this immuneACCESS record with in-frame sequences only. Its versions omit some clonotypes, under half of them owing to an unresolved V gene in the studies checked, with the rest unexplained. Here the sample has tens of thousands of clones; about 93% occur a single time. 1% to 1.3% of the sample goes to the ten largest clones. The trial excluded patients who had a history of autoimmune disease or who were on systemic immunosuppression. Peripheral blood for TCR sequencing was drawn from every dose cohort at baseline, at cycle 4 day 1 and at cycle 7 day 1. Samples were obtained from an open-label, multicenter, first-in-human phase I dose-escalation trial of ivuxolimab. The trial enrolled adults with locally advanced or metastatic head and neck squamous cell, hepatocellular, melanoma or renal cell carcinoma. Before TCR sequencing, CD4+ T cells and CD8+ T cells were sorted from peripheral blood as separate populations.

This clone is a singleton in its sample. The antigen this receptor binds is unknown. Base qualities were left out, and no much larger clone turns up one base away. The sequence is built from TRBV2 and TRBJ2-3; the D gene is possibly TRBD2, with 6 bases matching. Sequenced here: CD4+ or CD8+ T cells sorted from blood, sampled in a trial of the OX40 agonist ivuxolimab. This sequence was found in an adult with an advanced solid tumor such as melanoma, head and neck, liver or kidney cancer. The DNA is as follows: TGTGCCAGCAGTGAGCCCGTGGTAGGGGAGGAATACTTGGCAGATACGCAGTATTTT. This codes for CASSEPVVGEEYLADTQYF.